Sequencing of this T cell receptor beta chain was carried out in a study of somatic mutations in cytotoxic T cells in rheumatoid arthritis. Whole-study context: Several of the V beta antibody-stained T-cell populations were flow-sorted at nearly 100% purity; V beta1+ cells were among them and were sequenced for TCRB.

Regarding the study as a whole: Expanded CD8+ clones had unknown antigen targets.

TCRdb keeps only in-frame clones here, not all; method: immunoSEQ multiplex PCR. The repertoire consists of 15,000 or so clones, with roughly 79% occurring once and the leading ten covering less than 9.5%. Points on this clone: Its antigen is currently unknown.

Isolating CD4+ and CD8+ cells involved positive magnetic bead selection on an AutoMACS. Their purity was then checked by flow cytometry. V lost 10 bases to trimming and J lost 6 bases; unmatched junction nucleotides: 4. CDR1 is ENHRY, CDR2 SYGVKD, per germline. This CDR3 has 12 amino acids. Sequenced material: CD8+ T cells sorted from blood. The TCR was taken from an adult with rheumatoid arthritis. This chain uses TRBV10-3 with TRBJ1-3; 9 positions match TRBD1. CDR3 sequence: CATWTGENTIYF. The CDR3 nucleotides read TGTGCCACTTGGACAGGGGAAAACACCATATATTTT.